This TCR beta chain was captured in a study of blood T cell repertoires in COVID-19. Repertoires were generated with immunoSEQ multiplex PCR, while TCRdb's copy carries only in-frame clones and drops some. Counted here are around 230,000 clones, roughly 90% occurring once; the ten biggest clones make up approximately 2%. Germline CDR1 SSHAT, CDR2 FNYEAQ (reference sequence). Between the trimmed V and J ends, which lost 5 bases and 4 bases, there was a span of 14 bases. The length of the CDR3 is 15 residues. The receptor was derived from a man in his thirties or forties who had recovered from COVID-19. The genes are TRBV7-7 and TRBJ1-4; D is perhaps TRBD1 (5 bases). The specimen was peripheral blood. The chain's CDR3 is CASSNTAGDNEKLFF. DNA for the CDR3: TGTGCCAGCAGCAACACAGCGGGGGATAATGAAAAACTGTTTTTT.